This paragraph covers one TCR beta chain sequence. This CDR3 comprises 15 residues. Trimming took 3 bases from V and 3 from J; bases not matched to a gene: 7. Germline V lookup: CDR1 LNHNV, CDR2 YYDKDF (reference sequence). The data were produced by immunoSEQ multiplex PCR, yet TCRdb's version contains in-frame clones alone and is incomplete. The sample has 200,000 to 250,000 clones; approximately 88% are singletons. The sample belongs to a study of blood T cell repertoires in COVID-19. Sample: peripheral blood. V and J are TRBV15 and TRBJ1-2; the match to TRBD1 covers 7 bases. The receptor's source is a woman in her thirties with COVID-19, enrolled during active disease. The CDR3, as DNA: TGTGCCACCAGCAGCAGACAGGGTAGTTACTATGGCTACACCTTC. Protein product: CATSSRQGSYYGYTF.